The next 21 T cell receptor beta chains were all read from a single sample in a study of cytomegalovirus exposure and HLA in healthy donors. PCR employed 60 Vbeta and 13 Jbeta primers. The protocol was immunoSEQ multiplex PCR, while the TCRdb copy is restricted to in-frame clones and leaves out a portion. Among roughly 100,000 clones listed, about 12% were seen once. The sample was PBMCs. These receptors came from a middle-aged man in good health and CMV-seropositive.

CDR3 coding DNA: TGTGCCAGAAGCGACCAGGGGGCGCCTGGCTACACCTTC. Protein: CARSDQGAPGYTF. The chain employs TRBV5-3 and TRBJ1-2, with 8 nucleotides matching TRBD1. TRBV5-3 belongs to the ORF category, with a function that is uncertain. The CDR3 runs to 13 residues. V dropped 4 bases and J dropped 7; count of bases not matched to a gene: 6.

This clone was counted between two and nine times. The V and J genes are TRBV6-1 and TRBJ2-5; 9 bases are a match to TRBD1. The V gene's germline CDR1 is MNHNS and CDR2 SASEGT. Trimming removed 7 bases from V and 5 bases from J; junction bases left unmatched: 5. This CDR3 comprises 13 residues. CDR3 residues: CASTLDRGETQYF. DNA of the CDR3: TGTGCCAGCACCCTAGACAGGGGGGAGACCCAGTACTTC.

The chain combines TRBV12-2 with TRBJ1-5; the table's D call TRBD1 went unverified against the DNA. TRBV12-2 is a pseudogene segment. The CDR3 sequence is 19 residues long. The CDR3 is CASRSMRGGGRKSNQPQHF. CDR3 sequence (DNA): TGTGCAAGTCGCTCCATGAGAGGGGGCGGGCGGAAAAGCAATCAGCCCCAGCATTTT.

The DNA of the CDR3 is TGTGCCAGCAGTGAATATCCCGCAGGGGCACTACCCTATGGCTACACCTTC. This encodes CASSEYPAGALPYGYTF. This chain joins TRBV25-1 and TRBJ1-2, with D possibly matching TRBD1 (6 bases). CDR3 length: 17 residues. V was pared by 0 bases and J by 4 bases, with 18 bases between. Germline CDR1 MGHDK, CDR2 SYGVNS.

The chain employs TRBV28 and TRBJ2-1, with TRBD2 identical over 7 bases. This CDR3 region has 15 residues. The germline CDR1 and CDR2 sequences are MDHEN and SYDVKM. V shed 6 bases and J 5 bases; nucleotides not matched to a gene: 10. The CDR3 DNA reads TGTGCCAGCAGCACTCCTAGCGGAGGGAACAATGAGCAGTTCTTC. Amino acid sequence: CASSTPSGGNNEQFF.

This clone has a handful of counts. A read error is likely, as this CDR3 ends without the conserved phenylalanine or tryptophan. The CDR3 protein is CASIILQGGRSGEQYL. The DNA for the CDR3 is TGTGCCAGTATAATCTTACAGGGCGGGAGGTCGGGCGAGCAGTACCTC. This chain links TRBV19 with TRBJ2-7; 8 positions agree with TRBD2. From germline, CDR1 is LNHDA and CDR2 SQIVND (reference sequence). The CDR3 has 16 residues. The V and J ends lost 7 bases and 6 bases, in that order; junction bases with no gene match: 17.

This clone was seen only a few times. The chain's CDR3 is CASSESHYRRELFF. Written as DNA, the CDR3 is TGCGCCAGCAGTGAGAGTCACTACCGACGAGAGCTGTTTTTT. V gene TRBV10-1 combines with J gene TRBJ2-2, with D hard to call. Trimming pared 2 bases from V and 11 bases from J, leaving 15 bases between. The CDR3 is 14 residues long. Per the germline V gene, CDR1 is WNHNN and CDR2 is SYGVQD (reference sequence).

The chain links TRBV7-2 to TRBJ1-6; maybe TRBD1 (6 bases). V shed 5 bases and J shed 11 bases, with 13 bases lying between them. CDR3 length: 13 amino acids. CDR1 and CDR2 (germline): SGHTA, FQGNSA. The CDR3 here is CASSARGSPPLHF. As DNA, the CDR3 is TGTGCCAGCAGCGCGAGGGGGAGCCCACCCCTCCACTTT.

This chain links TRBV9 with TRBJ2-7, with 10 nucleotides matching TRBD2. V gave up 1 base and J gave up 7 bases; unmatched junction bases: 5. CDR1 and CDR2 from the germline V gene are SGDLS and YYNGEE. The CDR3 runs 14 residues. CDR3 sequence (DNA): TGTGCCAGCAGCGTAACTAGCGGGACGGGAGAGCAGTACTTC. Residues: CASSVTSGTGEQYF.

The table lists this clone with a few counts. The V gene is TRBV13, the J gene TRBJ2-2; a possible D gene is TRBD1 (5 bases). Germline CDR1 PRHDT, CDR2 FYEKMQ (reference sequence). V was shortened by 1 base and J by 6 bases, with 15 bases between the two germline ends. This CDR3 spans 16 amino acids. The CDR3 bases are TGTGCCAGCAGCTTAGTTTTTGGCCAGGGTTCCGGGGAGCTGTTTTTT. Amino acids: CASSLVFGQGSGELFF.

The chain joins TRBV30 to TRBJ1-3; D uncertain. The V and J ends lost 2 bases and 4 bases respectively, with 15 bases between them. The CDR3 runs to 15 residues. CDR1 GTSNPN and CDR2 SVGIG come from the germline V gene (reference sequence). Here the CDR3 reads CAWSSVLRVGNTIYF. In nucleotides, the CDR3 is TGTGCCTGGAGTTCAGTCTTGAGGGTAGGAAACACCATATATTTT.

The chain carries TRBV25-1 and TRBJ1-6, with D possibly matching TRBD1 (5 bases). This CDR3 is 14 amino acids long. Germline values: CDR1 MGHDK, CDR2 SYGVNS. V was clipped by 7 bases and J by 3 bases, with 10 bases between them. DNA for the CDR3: TGTGCCAGCACCCAGGGAAACTATAATTCACCCCTCCACTTT. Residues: CASTQGNYNSPLHF.

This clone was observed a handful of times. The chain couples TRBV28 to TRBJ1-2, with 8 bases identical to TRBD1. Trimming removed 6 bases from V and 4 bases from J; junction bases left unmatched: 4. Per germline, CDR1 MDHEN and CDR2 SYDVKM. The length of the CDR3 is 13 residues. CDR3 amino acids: CASRTTGVYGYTF. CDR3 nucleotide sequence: TGTGCCAGCAGGACGACAGGGGTCTATGGCTACACCTTC.

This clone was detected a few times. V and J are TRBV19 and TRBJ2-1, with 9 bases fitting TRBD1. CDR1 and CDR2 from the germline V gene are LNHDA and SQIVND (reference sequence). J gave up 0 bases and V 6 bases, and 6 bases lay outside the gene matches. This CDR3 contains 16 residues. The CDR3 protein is CASRPLTGGSYNEQFF. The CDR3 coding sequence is TGTGCCAGTAGACCACTGACAGGGGGCTCCTACAATGAGCAGTTCTTC.

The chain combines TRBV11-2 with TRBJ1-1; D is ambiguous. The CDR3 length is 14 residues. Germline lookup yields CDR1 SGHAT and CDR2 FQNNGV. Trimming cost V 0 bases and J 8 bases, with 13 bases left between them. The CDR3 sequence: CASSLDLFRGEAFF. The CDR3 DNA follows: TGTGCCAGCAGCTTAGATCTATTCCGAGGGGAAGCTTTCTTT.

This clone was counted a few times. CDR3: CASSVGLGVETQYF. In DNA form, the CDR3 reads TGTGCCAGCAGCGTAGGACTCGGCGTGGAGACCCAGTACTTC. This chain connects TRBV9 to TRBJ2-5, with no clear D. The length of the CDR3 is 14 residues. Deletions cut 0 bases from V and 5 bases from J, with 11 bases between. Germline CDR1 and CDR2: SGDLS and YYNGEE.

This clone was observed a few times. CDR3 amino acids: CASSLAAWGTGQGEAFF. The CDR3 DNA sequence: TGTGCCAGCAGCTTGGCAGCGTGGGGGACCGGACAGGGCGAAGCTTTCTTT. This chain connects TRBV5-6 to TRBJ1-1; 8 bases align to TRBD1. The V and J ends lost 0 bases and 8 bases, in that order; junction bases with no gene match: 15. The CDR3 is made up of 17 amino acids. CDR1 SGHDT and CDR2 YYEEEE come from the germline V gene.

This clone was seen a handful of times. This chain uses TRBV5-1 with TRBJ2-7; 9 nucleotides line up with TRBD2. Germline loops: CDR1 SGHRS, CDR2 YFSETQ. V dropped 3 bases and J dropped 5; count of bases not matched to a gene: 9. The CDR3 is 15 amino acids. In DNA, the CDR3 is TGCGCCAGCAGCTCCATAGCGGGAGTTAACCACGAGCAGTACTTC. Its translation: CASSSIAGVNHEQYF.

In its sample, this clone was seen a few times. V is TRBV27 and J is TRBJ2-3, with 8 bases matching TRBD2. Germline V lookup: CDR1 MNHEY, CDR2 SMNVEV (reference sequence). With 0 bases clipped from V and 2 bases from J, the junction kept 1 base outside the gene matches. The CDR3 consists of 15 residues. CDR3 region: CASSLSAGATDTQYF. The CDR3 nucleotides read TGTGCCAGCAGTTTATCAGCGGGGGCCACAGATACGCAGTATTTT.

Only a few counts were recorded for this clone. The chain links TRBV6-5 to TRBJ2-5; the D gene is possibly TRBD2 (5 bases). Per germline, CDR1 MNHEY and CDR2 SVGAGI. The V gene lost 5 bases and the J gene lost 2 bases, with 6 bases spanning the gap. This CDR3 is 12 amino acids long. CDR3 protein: CASSRRQETQYF. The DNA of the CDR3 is TGTGCCAGCAGTCGGAGGCAAGAGACCCAGTACTTC.

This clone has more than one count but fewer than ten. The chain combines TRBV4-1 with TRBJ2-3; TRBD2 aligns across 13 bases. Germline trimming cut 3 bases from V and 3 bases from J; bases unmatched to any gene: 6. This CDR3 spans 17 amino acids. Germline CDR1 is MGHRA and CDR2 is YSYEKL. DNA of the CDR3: TGCGCCAGCAGCCAGCCTGGACTAGCGGGAGCTACAGATACGCAGTATTTT. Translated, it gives CASSQPGLAGATDTQYF.